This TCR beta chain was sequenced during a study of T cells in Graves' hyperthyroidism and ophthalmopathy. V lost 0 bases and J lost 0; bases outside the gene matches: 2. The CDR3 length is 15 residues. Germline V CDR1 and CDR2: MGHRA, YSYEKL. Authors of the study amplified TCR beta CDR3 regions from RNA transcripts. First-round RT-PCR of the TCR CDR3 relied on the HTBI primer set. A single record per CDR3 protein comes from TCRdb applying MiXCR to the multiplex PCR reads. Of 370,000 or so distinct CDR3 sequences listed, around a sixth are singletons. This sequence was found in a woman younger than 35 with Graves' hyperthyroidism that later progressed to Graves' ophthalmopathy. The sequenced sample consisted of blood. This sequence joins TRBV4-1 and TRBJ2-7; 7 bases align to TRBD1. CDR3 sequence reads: CASSQDRDSSYEQYF. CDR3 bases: TGCGCCAGCAGCCAAGACCGGGACAGCTCCTACGAGCAGTACTTC.